A selection of T cell receptor beta chains follows, all from one sample in a study of blood T cell repertoires in COVID-19. Generated by immunoSEQ multiplex PCR, the TCRdb table keeps only in-frame clones and is missing some. The repertoire includes fewer than 200,000 clones, 70% to 90% of them detected once, and about 9.7% sits in the top ten. Sequences were obtained from peripheral blood. The receptors come from a man aged 45-65 years with active or convalescent COVID-19. CDR3s include the opening cysteine and the closing phenylalanine or tryptophan. D genes are given only for firm matches. Size tells how often a clone was seen (once, few, many) or the class of an expanded clone, and some rows leave it out.

j_gene	abundance	d_gene	v_gene	CDR3nt	CDR3aa
TRBJ2-4	-	TRBD2	TRBV4-1	TGCGCCAGCAGCCAAGATAGGGCTAGCGGCAAAAACATTCAGTACTTC	CASSQDRASGKNIQYF
TRBJ2-2	-	-	TRBV14	TGTGCCAGCAGCCAAACTCTCAACACCGGGGAGCTGTTTTTT	CASSQTLNTGELFF
TRBJ2-5	-	-	TRBV9	TGTGCCAGCAGCGTAGAGGAGGGCCTCGAGACCCAGTACTTC	CASSVEEGLETQYF
TRBJ2-3	-	TRBD2	TRBV11-1	TGTGCCAGCAGATTTAGCGGGGGGACCCTCTATACGCAGTATTTT	CASRFSGGTLYTQYF
TRBJ2-3	-	-	TRBV9	TGTGCCAGCACAGGGGAGTTCACAGATACGCAGTATTTT	CASTGEFTDTQYF
TRBJ1-1	-	TRBD1	TRBV6-5	TGTGCCAGCAACTCACAGGGGGCCGGGACTGAAGCTTTCTTT	CASNSQGAGTEAFF
TRBJ1-2	-	-	TRBV30	TGTGCCTGGAGTGTACCAGGGGATGGCTACACCTTC	CAWSVPGDGYTF
TRBJ2-3	once	TRBD2	TRBV4-3	TGCGCCAGCAGCCAAATCGAGCGGGGGGGTAGCACAGATACGCAGTATTTT	CASSQIERGGSTDTQYF
TRBJ2-1	-	-	TRBV24-1	TGTGCCACCAGTGATCCGGGGAAAAATGAGCAGTTCTTC	CATSDPGKNEQFF
TRBJ1-2	-	TRBD1	TRBV5-6	TGTGCCAGCAGCTTGTATGACAGGGACCTAAACTATGGCTACACCTTC	CASSLYDRDLNYGYTF
TRBJ1-2	-	-	TRBV5-6	TGTGCCAGCAGCTTGGTAGGGGGTCCTAACTATGGCTACACCTTC	CASSLVGGPNYGYTF
TRBJ2-1	-	TRBD1	TRBV19	TGTGCCAGTAGGGCGGGACAGGGGTTGTCCTCCTACAATGAGCAGTTCTTC	CASRAGQGLSSYNEQFF
TRBJ2-7	-	TRBD1	TRBV5-6	TGTGCCAGCAGCTTGGGGGCGACAGGGGGTACCTACGAGCAGTACTTC	CASSLGATGGTYEQYF
TRBJ1-4	once	-	TRBV3-1/TRBV3-2	TGTGCCAGCAGCCCAATTGGGGCCGAAAAACTGTTTTTT	CASSPIGAEKLFF
TRBJ1-1	-	-	TRBV5-1	TGCGCCAGCAGCTTGGAGCTGAACACTGAAGCTTTCTTT	CASSLELNTEAFF
TRBJ2-6	few	-	TRBV7-6	TGTGCCAGCAGCTCCATGGGGGGCTCTGGGGCCAACGTCCTGACTTTC	CASSSMGGSGANVLTF
TRBJ2-3	-	TRBD2	TRBV5-1	TGCGCCAGCAGCCCCGGGGGGGGGATCGCAGATACGCAGTATTTT	CASSPGGGIADTQYF
TRBJ1-1	-	TRBD1	TRBV11-2	TGTGCCAGCAGCGGCGGACAGGGCAACACTGAAGCTTTCTTT	CASSGGQGNTEAFF
TRBJ2-7	-	-	TRBV6-5	TGTGCCAGCAGTTACGAGGCCGGGAGCTACGAGCAGTACTTC	CASSYEAGSYEQYF
TRBJ1-5	-	TRBD1	TRBV7-6	TGTGCCAGCAGCGAGGGACAGTATAGCAATCAGCCCCAGCATTTT	CASSEGQYSNQPQHF
TRBJ1-1	-	-	TRBV19	TGTGCCAGTAGTGCCTGGACTGACCGCATGAACACTGAAGCTTTCTTT	CASSAWTDRMNTEAFF
TRBJ2-2	-	-	TRBV10-3	TGTGCCATCAGTGAGTCCGGCACCGGGGAGCTGTTTTTT	CAISESGTGELFF
TRBJ1-5	-	-	TRBV2	TGTGCCAGCAGTGAAACCCCCGGACAGTCATTATATCAGCCCCAGCATTTT	CASSETPGQSLYQPQHF
TRBJ1-2	-	TRBD1	TRBV18	TGTGCCAGCTCAGCCCCCGGGACAGAATCGCACTATGGCTACACCTTC	CASSAPGTESHYGYTF
TRBJ2-2	-	-	TRBV15	TGTGCCACCAGCAGAGATTGGGGAGACACCGGGGAGCTGTTTTTT	CATSRDWGDTGELFF
TRBJ1-1	-	-	TRBV5-6	TGTGCCAGCAGCTTAGGCAGGGCACGGACTGAAGCTTTCTTT	CASSLGRARTEAFF
TRBJ2-4	-	-	TRBV29-1	TGCAGCGTTGTTATTGGTGCCCTACAGTACTTC	CSVVIGALQYF
TRBJ1-3	-	-	TRBV6-5	TGTGCCAGCGGGGCAGAACTCTCTGGAAACACCATATATTTT	CASGAELSGNTIYF
TRBJ2-1	few	TRBD2	TRBV10-1	TGCGCCAGCAGTGGGGGACTAGCGGGGAGGAGTGGTGAGCAGTTCTTC	CASSGGLAGRSGEQFF